Listed here are 9 T cell receptor beta chains from one sample, sequenced in a study of CD8 T cells in ankylosing spondylitis. Notes on the study in general: Characteristic, it appeared, of ankylosing spondylitis blood was a TCR beta motif of eight highly homologous variants.

The antigens for these receptors are not known. Via MiXCR, TCRdb re-called the 5' RACE reads, giving one row per CDR3 protein. This table holds approximately 220,000 distinct CDR3 sequences, around 18% found once. Sequencing was performed on blood, either unsorted or a sorted T cell fraction (not recorded which). These receptors originate from a male donor with ankylosing spondylitis.

The CDR3 reads CASSLATAGDSYEQYF. The CDR3 bases are TGCGCCAGCAGCTTGGCAACAGCGGGGGACTCCTACGAGCAGTACTTC. The gene calls are TRBV5-1 and TRBJ2-7, with 8 bases lining up with TRBD2. Germline CDR1 reads SGHRS; CDR2 reads YFSETQ. V was pared by 0 bases and J by 0 bases, with 5 bases of the junction left unmatched. The CDR3 consists of 16 residues.

The rearrangement uses TRBV2 and TRBJ2-1, with a possible D match to TRBD2 (9 bases). V was clipped by 1 base and J by 5 bases, with 15 bases between them. The CDR3 consists of 16 residues. In germline, CDR1 is SNHLY, CDR2 FYNNEI. CDR3 DNA: TGTGCCAGCAGTGAAGTTCTAGCGGGACAGGACAATGAGCAGTTCTTC. Its translation is CASSEVLAGQDNEQFF.

This clonotype was observed a few times. The V and J genes are TRBV12-3 or TRBV12-4 and TRBJ1-2; D is undetermined. Trimming took 1 base from V and 7 from J, leaving 13 bases between them. CDR3 size: 14 residues. CDR3 sequence: CASSLGAPQAGYTF. For the CDR3, the DNA is TGTGCCAGCAGTTTAGGAGCCCCGCAGGCTGGCTACACCTTC.

This clonotype turned up a few times. The rearrangement joins TRBV21-1 to TRBJ2-5. TRBV21-1 is shown as a pseudogene. This CDR3 contains 16 residues. The CDR3 region is CASSIRTELGQETQYF. In DNA, the CDR3 is TGTGCCAGCAGCATCAGGACGGAGTTGGGCCAAGAGACCCAGTACTTC.

The V and J genes are TRBV7-2 and TRBJ1-2; maybe TRBD1 (6 bases). The germline V and J ends were trimmed by 7 bases and 3 bases, with 21 bases remaining between them. CDR1 is SGHTA and CDR2 is FQGNSA in the germline V gene. This CDR3 comprises 16 residues. This chain's CDR3 is CASTQRGPSGDYGYTF. The DNA for the CDR3 is TGTGCCAGCACCCAAAGAGGGCCTTCAGGGGACTATGGCTACACCTTC.

This clonotype appeared a few times. The V and J genes are TRBV7-9 and TRBJ1-2; D is ambiguous. The V gene's germline CDR1 is SEHNR and CDR2 FQNEAQ (reference sequence). Trimming shortened V by 4 bases and J by 1 base, and 16 bases separated the two germline ends. This CDR3 has 16 residues. Written as DNA, the CDR3 is TGTGCCAGCAGCTCGAACATGATGGCCTATAACTATGGCTACACCTTC. This codes for CASSSNMMAYNYGYTF.

This clonotype occurred a few times. The chain recombines TRBV20-1 with TRBJ2-1; 9 positions match TRBD2. V gave up 3 bases and J gave up 3 bases; unmatched junction bases: 12. Germline-derived CDR1 and CDR2 are DFQATT and SNEGSKA (reference sequence). The CDR3 totals 17 residues. CDR3: CSARGGVAGVDYNEQFF. The CDR3 coding sequence is TGCAGTGCTAGGGGGGGTGTAGCGGGAGTAGACTACAATGAGCAGTTCTTC.

This rearrangement joins TRBV7-2 to TRBJ2-7, with 9 bases lining up with TRBD1. The CDR3 spans 14 residues. V lost 1 base and J lost 6; bases outside the gene matches: 4. The germline gives CDR1 SGHTA, CDR2 FQGNSA. CDR3 sequence (DNA): TGTGCCAGCAGCTTAGTAGGGACAGGGAGCGAGCAGTACTTC. This translates into CASSLVGTGSEQYF.

This chain connects TRBV19 to TRBJ2-2, with D tentatively TRBD1 or TRBD2 (5 bases each). Germline lookup yields CDR1 LNHDA and CDR2 SQIVND (reference sequence). The length of the CDR3 is 12 residues. Trimming left V 3 bases short and J 6 bases short, with 5 bases between. This CDR3 reads CASSMGAGELFF. The CDR3 DNA follows: TGTGCCAGTAGTATGGGGGCCGGGGAGCTGTTTTTT. Full variable domain (outside the CDR3, taken from reference TRBV19 and TRBJ2-2): DGGITQSPKYLFRKEGQNVTLSCEQNLNHDAMYWYRQDPGQGLRLIYYSQIVNDFQKGDIAEGYSVSREKKESFPLTVTSAQKNPTAFYLCASSMGAGELFFGEGSRLTVL.